This TCR beta chain was sequenced in a study of blood T cell repertoires in COVID-19. Study-level background: The study drew acute and convalescent COVID-19 samples from the United States, Italy and Spain. Sources were T cells, B-cell-depleted T cells, or PBMCs; the material itself was cDNA or gDNA.

In the authors' workflow: How many nucleated cells were present was estimated from reference gene primer amplification. Generated by immunoSEQ multiplex PCR, the TCRdb table keeps only in-frame clones and is missing some. The V and J calls and clone size come from that table; D and trimming were worked out from the DNA. The sample lists about 250,000 clones; approximately 83% were seen once. Germline CDR1 reads MNHEY; CDR2 reads SVGAGI. This CDR3 region has 14 residues. Trimming at V came to 5 bases and at J to 4 bases, leaving 5 bases not matched to a gene. The sample consisted of peripheral blood. The clonotype was recovered from a human donor in a cohort sampled during active COVID-19. This chain connects TRBV6-5 to TRBJ2-3, with 8 bases fitting TRBD1. The CDR3 sequence is CASSMGQEADTQYF. For the CDR3, the DNA is TGTGCCAGCAGTATGGGACAGGAGGCAGATACGCAGTATTTT.